This T cell receptor (beta chain) was captured in a study of Graves' ophthalmopathy and Graves' hyperthyroidism. About the research overall: Peripheral blood was collected at initial diagnosis, before any treatment. Regarding the study as a whole: Among expanded thyroid clonotypes above 0.001 frequency, most also occurred in blood.

A word on this clonotype: Its antigen is still unknown.

The study amplified TCR beta CDR3 regions using RNA transcripts. An opening RT-PCR round employed HTBI primers and preceded a second-round multiplex PCR. Each CDR3 protein gets one entry after TCRdb re-called the multiplex PCR reads with MiXCR. The data hold about 210,000 distinct CDR3 sequences, with just under 30% observed a single time. Germline CDR1 is SNHLY and CDR2 is FYNNEI. This CDR3 is 14 amino acids long. Between the trimmed V and J ends, which lost 6 bases and 9 bases, there was a span of 15 bases. The evidence that diagnosis relied on was clinical symptoms, serum thyroxine, TRAb, thyroid ultrasound and orbital computed tomography.

This clonotype originated in a man aged 50 to 59 with Graves' ophthalmopathy. The sample consisted of peripheral blood. This chain connects TRBV2 to TRBJ1-6; D may be TRBD1 (6 bases). Here the CDR3 DNA reads TGTGCCAGCAGGAAACCGACAGGTTCTTCACCCCTCCACTTT. As protein: CASRKPTGSSPLHF.